This T cell receptor beta chain was sequenced for a study of blood T cell repertoires in COVID-19. Turning to the study itself: The United States, Italy and Spain supplied acute and convalescent COVID-19 samples. Sources were T cells, B-cell-depleted T cells, or PBMCs; the material itself was cDNA or gDNA.

This CDR3 is 12 amino acids long. Trimming took off 1 base at V and 6 bases at J, with 7 bases between the two ends. Germline CDR1 is SEHNR and CDR2 is FQNEAQ (reference sequence). This table comes from immunoSEQ multiplex PCR, and its TCRdb copy is limited to in-frame clones, with some not included. The sample has some 43,000 clones; about four fifths are singletons. This clone was detected only a few times. This receptor was identified in a woman aged 60-75 years with acute or convalescent COVID-19. Sequenced sample: peripheral blood. The chain couples TRBV7-9 to TRBJ2-7, with a possible D match to TRBD1 (6 bases). DNA for the CDR3: TGTGCCAGCAGCTTAGAAGGGGGCGAGCAGTACTTC. Its translation is CASSLEGGEQYF.